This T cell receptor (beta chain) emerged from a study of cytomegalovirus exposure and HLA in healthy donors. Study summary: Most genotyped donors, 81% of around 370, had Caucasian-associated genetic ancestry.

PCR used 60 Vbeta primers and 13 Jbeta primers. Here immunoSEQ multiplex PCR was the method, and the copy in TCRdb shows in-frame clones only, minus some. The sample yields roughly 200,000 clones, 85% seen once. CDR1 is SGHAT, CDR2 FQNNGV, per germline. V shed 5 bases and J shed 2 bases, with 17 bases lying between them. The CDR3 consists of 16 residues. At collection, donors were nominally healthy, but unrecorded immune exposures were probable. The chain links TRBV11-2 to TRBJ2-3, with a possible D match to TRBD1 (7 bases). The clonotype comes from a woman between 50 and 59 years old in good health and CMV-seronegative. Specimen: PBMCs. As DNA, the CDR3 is TGTGCCAGCAGCCACAGGGGTGGGGGGATCACAGATACGCAGTATTTT. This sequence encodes CASSHRGGGITDTQYF.